The 26 T cell receptor beta chains below come from one sample, sequenced in a study of OX40 agonist ivuxolimab in advanced cancers. TCRdb's table, derived via immunoSEQ multiplex PCR, lists solely in-frame clones and lacks some. The data show around 80,000 clones, with over 75% seen just once and about 3% held by the top ten. The specimen was CD4+ or CD8+ T cells sorted from blood, collected in a trial of the OX40 agonist ivuxolimab. Source of these receptors: an adult with an advanced solid tumor such as melanoma, head and neck, liver or kidney cancer.

This clone appeared a single time. V is TRBV5-1 and J is TRBJ2-4; a possible D gene is TRBD1 (5 bases). The V and J ends lost 1 base and 8 bases respectively, with 10 bases between them. This CDR3 comprises 13 residues. Germline V lookup: CDR1 SGHRS, CDR2 YFSETQ. CDR3 residues: CASSLTGVDIQYF. The CDR3 DNA is TGCGCCAGCAGCTTGACAGGTGTGGACATTCAGTACTTC.

This clone was seen only once. This rearrangement joins TRBV6-5 to TRBJ1-2; D perhaps matches TRBD1 (6 bases). Trimming stripped 8 bases from V and 8 bases from J, with 21 bases between. The CDR3 is 14 residues long. From germline, CDR1 is MNHEY and CDR2 SVGAGI. The CDR3 here is CASGYPDSPRGYTF. CDR3 in DNA: TGTGCCAGCGGATACCCGGACAGTCCTCGAGGCTACACCTTC.

The chain joins TRBV4-3 to TRBJ2-4; 10 nucleotides match TRBD1. V trimming: 0 bases; J trimming: 0 bases; junction bases outside the gene matches: 8. The CDR3 is 19 amino acids. From germline, CDR1 is LGHNA and CDR2 YSLEER. DNA for the CDR3: TGCGCCAGCAGCCAAGAACGGGGACAGGGGAAGGTAGCCAAAAACATTCAGTACTTC. Translating it yields CASSQERGQGKVAKNIQYF.

A few counts support this clone. The J gene is TRBJ2-7, the V gene TRBV7-2, with 11 bases fitting TRBD2. Losses at the gene ends were 6 bases for V and 7 bases for J; bases not matched to a gene: 2. Germline values: CDR1 SGHTA, CDR2 FQGNSA. The CDR3 length is 12 residues. CDR3 sequence: CASRSSGREQYF. CDR3 nucleotide sequence: TGTGCCAGCAGGTCTAGCGGGAGGGAGCAGTACTTC.

The genes are TRBV2 and TRBJ2-3; maybe TRBD1 (6 bases). V lost 4 bases and J 2 bases, leaving 7 bases between the germline ends. From germline, CDR1 is SNHLY and CDR2 FYNNEI. The CDR3 spans 13 residues. The CDR3 loop reads CASSGGHTDTQYF. The DNA for the CDR3 is TGTGCCAGCAGTGGGGGGCACACAGATACGCAGTATTTT.

The chain couples TRBV9 to TRBJ2-3; D unclear. CDR1 SGDLS and CDR2 YYNGEE come from the germline V gene. The CDR3 spans 15 residues. Trimming took 4 bases from V and 3 from J, leaving 15 bases between them. The CDR3 DNA follows: TGTGCCAGCAGCCAAGAGATTACCAGGACAGATACGCAGTATTTT. Protein: CASSQEITRTDTQYF.

The CDR3 DNA is TGTGCCAGCAGTCCGTCACAGGGCCTAAGGGGCAATCAGCCCCAGCATTTT. Its protein is CASSPSQGLRGNQPQHF. The V gene is TRBV28, the J gene TRBJ1-5; TRBD1 might be the D (6 bases). This CDR3 spans 17 amino acids. V lost 5 bases to trimming and J lost 2 bases, with 19 bases between them. Germline V gives CDR1 MDHEN, CDR2 SYDVKM.

V and J are TRBV5-1 and TRBJ1-5; possible D gene TRBD1, 6 bases. CDR1 is SGHRS and CDR2 is YFSETQ in the germline V gene. The CDR3 length is 14 residues. The V end lost 4 bases, the J end lost 1 base, and 9 bases lay between the germline ends. The chain's CDR3 is CASSPGQSNQPQHF. CDR3 DNA: TGCGCCAGCAGCCCCGGACAGAGCAATCAGCCCCAGCATTTT.

This chain joins TRBV30 and TRBJ2-2; possibly TRBD1 for D (5 bases). The CDR3 consists of 18 residues. Trimming stripped 0 bases from V and 4 bases from J, with 21 bases between. The V gene's germline CDR1 is GTSNPN and CDR2 SVGIG (reference sequence). The CDR3 loop is CAWSVRRLDKALTGELFF. Here the CDR3 DNA reads TGTGCCTGGAGTGTACGGCGTCTGGACAAGGCCCTCACCGGGGAGCTGTTTTTT.

This chain joins TRBV10-2 and TRBJ2-4; 8 bases line up with TRBD1. Looked up from germline, CDR1 is WSHSY and CDR2 is SAAADI. The CDR3 extends over 14 amino acids. The trim removed 4 bases at V and 7 bases at J, leaving 6 bases unmatched. The CDR3 nucleotides read TGCGCCAGCAGTGGGAGGACAGGGCGGAACATTCAGTACTTC. Translation gives CASSGRTGRNIQYF.

The J gene is TRBJ2-7, the V gene TRBV7-9, with 7 bases lining up with TRBD1. This CDR3 spans 16 amino acids. The J segment lost 0 bases and the V segment lost 2 bases, leaving 7 bases of the junction unmatched. The V gene's germline CDR1 is SEHNR and CDR2 FQNEAQ (reference sequence). CDR3: CASSLLGGYSSYEQYF. The CDR3 DNA reads as TGTGCCAGCAGCTTATTAGGGGGCTATAGCTCCTACGAGCAGTACTTC.

V usage is TRBV5-8 and J usage is TRBJ2-7; tentative D call: TRBD1 (5 bases). CDR3 length equals 14 residues. Germline lookup yields CDR1 SGHTS and CDR2 YDEGEE. V was cut by 3 bases and J by 3 bases, with 13 bases left in between. The CDR3 bases are TGTGCCAGCAGCTCTCGGACACCCTTCTACGAGCAGTACTTC. It translates to CASSSRTPFYEQYF. The variable domain in full, completed from reference TRBV5-8 and TRBJ2-7, reads EAGVTQSPTHLIKTRGQQATLRCSPISGHTSVYWYQQALGLGLQFLLWYDEGEERNRGNFPPRFSGRQFPNYSSELNVNALELEDSALYLCASSSRTPFYEQYFGPGTRLTVT.

This clone was recorded a few times. The V gene is TRBV18, the J gene TRBJ1-2; a possible D gene is TRBD1 (5 bases). The CDR3 consists of 13 residues. CDR1 is KGHSH, CDR2 LQKENI, per germline. V was cut by 4 bases and J by 9 bases, with 15 bases left in between. For the CDR3, the DNA is TGTGCCAGCTCACTGGGCGGGGGGACGCGCTACACCTTC. This codes for CASSLGGGTRYTF.

The chain links TRBV6-5 to TRBJ1-1, with D hard to call. This CDR3 is 14 amino acids long. CDR1 and CDR2 from the germline V gene are MNHEY and SVGAGI. V was pared by 3 bases and J by 2 bases, with 10 bases between. CDR3 nucleotides: TGTGCCAGCAGTTATTGGACGAGCAACACTGAAGCTTTCTTT. Encoded protein: CASSYWTSNTEAFF.

This sequence joins TRBV7-8 and TRBJ1-2; the D is unclear. The CDR3 is 13 amino acids. Between the trimmed V and J ends, which lost 5 bases and 7 bases, there was a span of 14 bases. CDR1 is SGHVS, CDR2 FQNEAQ, per germline. The CDR3 sequence: CASSPGRAGGYTF. The DNA of the CDR3 is TGTGCCAGCAGCCCCGGGAGGGCGGGTGGCTACACCTTC.

The gene calls are TRBV6-5 and TRBJ2-5; the match to TRBD2 covers 9 bases. CDR1 and CDR2 from the germline V gene are MNHEY and SVGAGI. The CDR3 covers 16 residues. Losses at the gene ends were 0 bases for V and 2 bases for J; bases not matched to a gene: 4. CDR3 nucleotides: TGTGCCAGCAGTTACTCACCTAGCGGGACGCAAGAGACCCAGTACTTC. This gives the protein CASSYSPSGTQETQYF.

This chain links TRBV29-1 with TRBJ1-2, with TRBD1 as a possible D gene (6 bases). The CDR3 runs to 12 residues. V lost 7 bases to trimming and J lost 0 bases, with 9 bases between them. Germline V gene lookup returns CDR1 SQVTM and CDR2 ANQGSEA. CDR3 loop: CSGTASNYGYTF. In DNA form, the CDR3 reads TGCAGCGGGACAGCGTCTAACTATGGCTACACCTTC.

The chain joins TRBV6-4 to TRBJ2-2, with D perhaps TRBD2 (5 bases). CDR3 size: 14 residues. V lost 7 bases and J 3 bases, leaving 12 bases between the germline ends. The germline CDR1 and CDR2 sequences are MRHNA and SNTAGT. The CDR3 sequence: CASKGSTYTGELFF. CDR3 DNA sequence: TGTGCCAGCAAAGGGAGTACGTACACCGGGGAGCTGTTTTTT.

The J gene is TRBJ2-5, the V gene TRBV7-3; D is unclear. Germline CDR1 SGHTA, CDR2 FQGTGA. The CDR3 is made up of 13 amino acids. Trimming shortened V by 2 bases and J by 4 bases, and 8 bases separated the two germline ends. This CDR3 reads CASSLSDRETQYF. The CDR3 coding sequence is TGTGCCAGCAGCTTATCGGATCGAGAGACCCAGTACTTC.

This clone was seen a few times. The chain is built from TRBV7-9 and TRBJ1-2; 7 bases fit TRBD1. The junction had 8 bases not matched to a gene; V was cut back by 1 base and J by 6 bases. This CDR3 region has 15 residues. Germline CDR1 and CDR2: SEHNR and FQNEAQ (reference sequence). CDR3 in amino acids: CASSLGLSTGNGYTF. DNA of the CDR3: TGTGCCAGCAGCTTAGGTCTATCGACAGGGAATGGCTACACCTTC. Filled out from reference TRBV7-9 and TRBJ1-2, the complete variable domain reads DTGVSQNPRHKITKRGQNVTFRCDPISEHNRLYWYRQTLGQGPEFLTYFQNEAQLEKSRLLSDRFSAERPKGSFSTLEIQRTEQGDSAMYLCASSLGLSTGNGYTFGSGTRLTVV.

This clone was recorded only once. The J gene is TRBJ2-7, the V gene TRBV19; TRBD1 matches at 9 bases. J gave up 6 bases and V 5 bases, and 14 bases lay outside the gene matches. Germline lookup yields CDR1 LNHDA and CDR2 SQIVND (reference sequence). CDR3 length: 16 residues. CDR3 nucleotide sequence: TGTGCCAGTAGTCCCCTTCCCGGGACAGGGTACACCGAGCAGTACTTC. Translated, it gives CASSPLPGTGYTEQYF.

This clone was detected a few times. V is TRBV6-1 and J is TRBJ2-3, with 7 nucleotides matching TRBD1. The trim removed 8 bases at V and 6 bases at J, leaving 8 bases unmatched. CDR3 length: 13 residues. Germline V lookup: CDR1 MNHNS, CDR2 SASEGT. The CDR3 bases are TGTGCCAGCGACACAGGGGCTCAGGATACGCAGTATTTT. Its protein is CASDTGAQDTQYF.

The chain is built from TRBV30 and TRBJ2-7; D may match TRBD1 or TRBD2 (5 bases each). V lost 6 bases, J lost 3 bases, and 15 bases lay in between. Germline V gene lookup returns CDR1 GTSNPN and CDR2 SVGIG (reference sequence). The CDR3 is made up of 13 amino acids. The CDR3 reads CACTQRGDYEQYF. CDR3 DNA: TGTGCCTGTACTCAAAGAGGGGACTACGAGCAGTACTTC.

This clone was seen just once. The chain employs TRBV2 and TRBJ2-7; 8 bases agree with TRBD1. The germline V gene encodes CDR1 SNHLY and CDR2 FYNNEI. The CDR3 has 13 residues. V gave up 7 bases and J gave up 7 bases; unmatched junction bases: 9. CDR3 bases: TGTGCCAGCACCGGGACAGGCTTCGGGGAGCAGTACTTC. As protein: CASTGTGFGEQYF.

V and J are TRBV30 and TRBJ1-3; D may be TRBD1 (5 bases). Per the germline V gene, CDR1 is GTSNPN and CDR2 is SVGIG (reference sequence). Trimming stripped 3 bases from V and 0 bases from J, with 15 bases between. The CDR3 spans 16 residues. The CDR3 loop reads CAWSPSPGGSGNTIYF. The CDR3 DNA sequence: TGTGCCTGGAGCCCCAGCCCGGGGGGCTCTGGAAACACCATATATTTT. The whole variable domain, remainder taken from reference TRBV30 and TRBJ1-3, is SQTIHQWPATLVQPVGSPLSLECTVEGTSNPNLYWYRQAAGRGLQLLFYSVGIGQISSEVPQNLSASRPQDRQFILSSKKLLLSDSGFYLCAWSPSPGGSGNTIYFGEGSWLTVV.

V gene TRBV11-3 combines with J gene TRBJ2-1, with no clear D. Germline loops: CDR1 SGHNT, CDR2 YENEEA. The CDR3 has 12 residues. V was shortened by 1 base and J by 16 bases, with 14 bases between the two germline ends. The CDR3 region has the DNA TGTGCCAGCAGCTTAGTTGGGCACCCCCGTTTCTTC. Residues: CASSLVGHPRFF.